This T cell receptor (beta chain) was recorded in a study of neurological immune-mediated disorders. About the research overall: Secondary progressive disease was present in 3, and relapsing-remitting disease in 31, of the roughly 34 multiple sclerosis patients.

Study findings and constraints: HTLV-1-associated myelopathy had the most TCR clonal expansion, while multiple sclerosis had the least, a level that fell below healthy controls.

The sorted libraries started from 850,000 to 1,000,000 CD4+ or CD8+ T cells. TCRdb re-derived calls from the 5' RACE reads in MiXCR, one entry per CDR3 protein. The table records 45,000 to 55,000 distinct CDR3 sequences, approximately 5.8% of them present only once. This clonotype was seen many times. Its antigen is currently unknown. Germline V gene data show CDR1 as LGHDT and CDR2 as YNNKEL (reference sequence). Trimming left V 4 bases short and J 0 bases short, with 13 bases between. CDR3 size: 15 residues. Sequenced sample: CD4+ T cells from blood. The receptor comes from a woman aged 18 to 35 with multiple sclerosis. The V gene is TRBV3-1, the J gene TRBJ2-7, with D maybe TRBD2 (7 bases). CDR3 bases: TGTGCCAGCAGCCGGGGGCTAGCGGTCTCCTACGAGCAGTACTTC. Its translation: CASSRGLAVSYEQYF.